This is a list of T cell receptor beta chains from one sample in a study of blood T cell repertoires in COVID-19. Here immunoSEQ multiplex PCR was the method, and the copy in TCRdb shows in-frame clones only, minus some. The data hold 65,000 to 70,000 clones, with around 88% observed a single time. Source material: peripheral blood. These receptors all come from a woman over 75 with acute or convalescent COVID-19. Each CDR3 is given without its conserved first and last residue. Fields, in order: clone size, V gene, CDR3 protein. The size field is filled for only some rows; it gives once, few, many or a size class.

abundance: NA; v_gene: TRBV9; CDR3aa: ASHPGGAANYGYT
abundance: NA; v_gene: TRBV5-1; CDR3aa: ASSSHIKQGYEQY
abundance: NA; v_gene: TRBV6-2/TRBV6-3; CDR3aa: ASSYGDRINSPLH
abundance: once; v_gene: TRBV6-5; CDR3aa: ASSYTGREQY
abundance: NA; v_gene: TRBV7-9; CDR3aa: ASSYSGTPKYNEQF
abundance: few; v_gene: TRBV5-6; CDR3aa: ASSRGRQGGKNTQY
abundance: once; v_gene: TRBV7-3; CDR3aa: ASSFFRDETNEKLF
abundance: NA; v_gene: TRBV27; CDR3aa: ASSLSEVAYSPLH
abundance: NA; v_gene: TRBV28; CDR3aa: ASRGGGGAYEQY
abundance: NA; v_gene: TRBV11-2; CDR3aa: ASSPGMETQY
abundance: NA; v_gene: TRBV5-1; CDR3aa: ASSLEGQGSYGYT
abundance: NA; v_gene: TRBV23-1; CDR3aa: ASSHPDRHLAKNIQY
abundance: few; v_gene: TRBV2; CDR3aa: ASGSGTSVLEQY
abundance: NA; v_gene: TRBV10-3; CDR3aa: AIRGDRGEAF
abundance: NA; v_gene: TRBV18; CDR3aa: ASSPGLAGGRRETQY
abundance: once; v_gene: TRBV28; CDR3aa: ASSFTGDYGYT
abundance: NA; v_gene: TRBV11-3; CDR3aa: ASSRGLQETQY
abundance: NA; v_gene: TRBV19; CDR3aa: ASRLAGGTYEQY
abundance: NA; v_gene: TRBV6-5; CDR3aa: APLGVAKNIQY
abundance: NA; v_gene: TRBV15; CDR3aa: ATSRDRTTQETQY
abundance: NA; v_gene: TRBV18; CDR3aa: ASSPWTGDYGYT
abundance: NA; v_gene: TRBV29-1; CDR3aa: SVVPRLSLYGYT
abundance: NA; v_gene: TRBV11-2; CDR3aa: ASSLGQGGGYT
abundance: NA; v_gene: TRBV7-2; CDR3aa: ASRGPKQGVGYRGYGYT
abundance: NA; v_gene: TRBV6-5; CDR3aa: ASRGGTVPNEKLF
abundance: NA; v_gene: TRBV19; CDR3aa: ASSIDSRTGAISNQPQH
abundance: NA; v_gene: TRBV10-3; CDR3aa: AISRTGPNEKLF
abundance: NA; v_gene: TRBV3-1/TRBV3-2; CDR3aa: ASSQAGSGHEQY
abundance: NA; v_gene: TRBV6-4; CDR3aa: ASRPGTDNSPLH
abundance: NA; v_gene: TRBV18; CDR3aa: ASTGTGTDQPQH
abundance: NA; v_gene: TRBV10-1; CDR3aa: ASSSGSRGGYT
abundance: once; v_gene: TRBV7-9; CDR3aa: ASSLGQVSYNEQF
abundance: NA; v_gene: TRBV3-1/TRBV3-2; CDR3aa: ASSPSVDTQY
abundance: NA; v_gene: TRBV4-2; CDR3aa: ASSQDPTNGEKLF
abundance: NA; v_gene: TRBV7-9; CDR3aa: ASSLMGGLGETQY
abundance: few; v_gene: TRBV7-9; CDR3aa: ASSFGGPYNSPLH
abundance: NA; v_gene: TRBV7-2; CDR3aa: ASSLSRGAGEQY
abundance: few; v_gene: TRBV5-1; CDR3aa: ASSPGTGIATNEKLF
abundance: NA; v_gene: TRBV11-2; CDR3aa: ASSLGTDYGYT
abundance: NA; v_gene: TRBV18; CDR3aa: ASSTTGTSSYNSPLH
abundance: NA; v_gene: TRBV4-1; CDR3aa: ASSQVRSGDYEQY
abundance: NA; v_gene: TRBV29-1; CDR3aa: SGEALAGGRNEQF
abundance: NA; v_gene: TRBV5-1; CDR3aa: ASSLGTGQGTEAF
abundance: NA; v_gene: TRBV5-1; CDR3aa: ASSILLNTEAF
abundance: NA; v_gene: TRBV2; CDR3aa: ASRVQGATNEKLF